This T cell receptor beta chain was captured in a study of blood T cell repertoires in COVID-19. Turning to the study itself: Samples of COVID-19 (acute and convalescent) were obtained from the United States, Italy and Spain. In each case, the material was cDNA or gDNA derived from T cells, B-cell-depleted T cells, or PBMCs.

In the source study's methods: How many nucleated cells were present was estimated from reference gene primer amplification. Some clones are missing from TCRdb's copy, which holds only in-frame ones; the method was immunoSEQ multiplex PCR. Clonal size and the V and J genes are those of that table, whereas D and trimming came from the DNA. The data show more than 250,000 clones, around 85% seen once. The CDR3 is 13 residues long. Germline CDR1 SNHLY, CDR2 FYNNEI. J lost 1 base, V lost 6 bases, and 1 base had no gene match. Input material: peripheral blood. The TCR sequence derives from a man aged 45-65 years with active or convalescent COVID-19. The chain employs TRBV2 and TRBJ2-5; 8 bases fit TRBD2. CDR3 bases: TGTGCCAGCAGGCGGGAGGCCCAAGAGACCCAGTACTTC. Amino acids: CASRREAQETQYF.